The source of this T cell receptor beta chain is a study of CD8 T cells in ankylosing spondylitis. This clonotype was observed at least ten times. Its cognate antigen is unknown. Study findings and constraints: It appeared that ankylosing spondylitis blood was characterized by a TCR beta motif of under ten highly homologous variants.

Molecular-barcoded quantitative 5'-RACE produced these TCR beta libraries. One entry per CDR3 protein, called by TCRdb with MiXCR from the 5' RACE reads. The repertoire holds hundreds of thousands of distinct CDR3 sequences, with 20% to 25% as singletons. V was clipped by 6 bases and J by 4 bases; unmatched bases: 16. The CDR3 has 17 residues. The chain joins TRBV12-3 or TRBV12-4 to TRBJ2-5; 8 bases are a match to TRBD2. The TCR originated in a female donor with ankylosing spondylitis or in good health (not recorded which). Sequencing used blood, either unsorted or a sorted T cell fraction (not recorded which). CDR3: CASSTLRGAGDRETQYF. CDR3 sequence (DNA): TGTGCCAGCAGCACCCTCAGGGGAGCGGGAGATAGAGAGACCCAGTACTTC.